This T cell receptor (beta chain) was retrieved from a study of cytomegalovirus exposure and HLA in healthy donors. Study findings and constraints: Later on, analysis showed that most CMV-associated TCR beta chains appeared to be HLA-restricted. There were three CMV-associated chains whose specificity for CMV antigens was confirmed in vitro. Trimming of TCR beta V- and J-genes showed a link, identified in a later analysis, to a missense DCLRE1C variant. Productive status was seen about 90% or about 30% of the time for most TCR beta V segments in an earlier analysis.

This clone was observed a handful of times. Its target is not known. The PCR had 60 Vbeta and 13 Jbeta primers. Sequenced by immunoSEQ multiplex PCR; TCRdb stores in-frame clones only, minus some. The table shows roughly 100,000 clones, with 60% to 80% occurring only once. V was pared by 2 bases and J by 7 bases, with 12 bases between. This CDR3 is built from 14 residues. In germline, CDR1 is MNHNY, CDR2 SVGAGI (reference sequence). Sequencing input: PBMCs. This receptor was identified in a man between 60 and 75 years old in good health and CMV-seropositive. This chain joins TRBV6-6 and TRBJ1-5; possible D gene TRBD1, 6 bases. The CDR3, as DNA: TGTGCCAGCAGTTACCACAGGGAGGGACAGCCCCAGCATTTT. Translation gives CASSYHREGQPQHF.